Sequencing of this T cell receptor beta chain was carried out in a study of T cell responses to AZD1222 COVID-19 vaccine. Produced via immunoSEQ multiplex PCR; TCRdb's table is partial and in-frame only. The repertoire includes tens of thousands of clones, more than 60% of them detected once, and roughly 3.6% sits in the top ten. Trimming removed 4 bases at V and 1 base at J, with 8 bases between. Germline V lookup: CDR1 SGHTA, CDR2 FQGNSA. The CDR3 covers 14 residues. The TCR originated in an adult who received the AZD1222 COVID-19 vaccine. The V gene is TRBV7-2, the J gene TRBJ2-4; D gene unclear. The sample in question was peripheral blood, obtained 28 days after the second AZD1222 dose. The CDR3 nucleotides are TGTGCCAGCAGCTCCGCTAGGGCCAAAAACATTCAGTACTTC. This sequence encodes CASSSARAKNIQYF. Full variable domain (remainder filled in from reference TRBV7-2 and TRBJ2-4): GAGVSQSPSNKVTEKGKDVELRCDPISGHTALYWYRQSLGQGLEFLIYFQGNSAPDKSGLPSDRFSAERTGGSVSTLTIQRTQQEDSAVYLCASSSARAKNIQYFGAGTRLSVL.